Listed below are T cell receptor beta chains from one sample, sequenced in a study of blood T cells in healthy people across ages. TCRdb re-called the 5' RACE reads with MiXCR, one entry per CDR3 protein. The sample lists 1.5 million to 2 million distinct CDR3 sequences; 49% were seen once. The sequenced material came from blood. These receptors were taken from a woman in her thirties or forties in good health. Both conserved end residues are part of each CDR3. A D gene is named only where the DNA matches it firmly. The size field is filled for only some rows; it gives once, few, many or a size class.

v_gene,j_gene,d_gene,abundance,CDR3nt,CDR3aa
TRBV4-3,TRBJ2-1,TRBD2,many,TGCGCCAGCAGCCAAAGGACTAGCGGGGACAATGAGCAGTTCTTC,CASSQRTSGDNEQFF
TRBV5-6,TRBJ2-3,TRBD1,few,TGTGCCAGCAGCTTGGTTGACCGGGACAGCACCATAGATACGCAGTATTTT,CASSLVDRDSTIDTQYF
TRBV12-3/TRBV12-4,TRBJ2-4,-,-,TGTGCCAGCAGCCATAATGACCTTTTAAACATTCAGTACTTC,CASSHNDLLNIQYF
TRBV24-1,TRBJ2-3,-,few,TGTGCCACCAGTGACACCGGGACTAGCACAGATACGCAGTATTTT,CATSDTGTSTDTQYF
TRBV29-1,TRBJ1-2,TRBD1,-,TGCAGCGTTGAAGTCCAGGGACAGGGGTATGGCTACACCTTC,CSVEVQGQGYGYTF
TRBV5-5,TRBJ2-5,-,-,TGTGCCAGCATCTCAGCCGGGACAACAAAAGAGACCCAGTACTTC,CASISAGTTKETQYF
TRBV28,TRBJ2-6,-,-,TGTGCCAGCAGTTTGGGTACGGACGGAAGCTCTGGGGCCAACGTCCTGACTTTC,CASSLGTDGSSGANVLTF
TRBV20-1,TRBJ2-1,TRBD2,few,TGCAGTGCTAGGCGAGCGGGGAATATTTACAATGAGCAGTTCTTC,CSARRAGNIYNEQFF
TRBV5-1,TRBJ2-3,-,-,TGCGCCAGCAGCGGGAAGTCAGGGGATACGCAGTATTTT,CASSGKSGDTQYF
TRBV4-3,TRBJ2-7,TRBD1,many,TGCGCCAGCAGCCAAGGGACAGGGAGTACCTACGAGCAGTACTTC,CASSQGTGSTYEQYF
TRBV20-1,TRBJ2-5,-,few,TGCAGCGCTAGGGATGTGGCCGGCGGGGGCGAGACCCAGTACTTC,CSARDVAGGGETQYF
TRBV7-2,TRBJ2-5,-,-,TGTGCCAGCAGCTTAGAGGGCGGGGTGATCAATGAGCAGTACTTC,CASSLEGGVINEQYF
TRBV20-1,TRBJ2-6,-,-,TGCAGTGCCGGAAGGGTCTCTGGGGCCAACGTCCTGACTTTC,CSAGRVSGANVLTF
TRBV7-9,TRBJ2-3,-,-,TGTGCCAGCAGCGTATTGGGGGCCACAGATACGCAGTATTTT,CASSVLGATDTQYF
TRBV7-8,TRBJ1-1,TRBD1,-,TGTGCCAGCTCTACTTCCCGCGTGGCAGGGGGCATGACTGAAGCTTTCTTT,CASSTSRVAGGMTEAFF
TRBV20-1,TRBJ2-5,TRBD2,-,TGCAGTGCCGGCGGGGGGGCCTTAGAGACCCAGTACTTC,CSAGGGALETQYF
TRBV20-1,TRBJ2-7,TRBD1,-,TGCAGTGCACCCGACAGGGGGTACGAGCAGTACTTC,CSAPDRGYEQYF
TRBV7-2,TRBJ2-3,-,-,TGTGCCAGCAGTCCCCTGGGGCTAGCGTCTAGCACAGATACGCAGTATTTT,CASSPLGLASSTDTQYF
TRBV12-3/TRBV12-4,TRBJ1-2,TRBD1,-,TGTGCCAGCAGACACAGGGGTAGGAACTATGGCTACACCTTC,CASRHRGRNYGYTF
TRBV18,TRBJ2-7,TRBD1,-,TGTGCCAGCTCGCCCGGACAGGGGGCGGGAAACGAGCAGTACTTC,CASSPGQGAGNEQYF
TRBV6-2/TRBV6-3,TRBJ2-7,TRBD1,once,TGTGCCAGCAGTTTGACCGTGACAGGGCCCTACGAGCAGTACTTC,CASSLTVTGPYEQYF
TRBV20-1,TRBJ2-5,TRBD1,-,TGCAGTGCTGCCCGACAGGGGATTTACCAAGAGACCCAGTACTTC,CSAARQGIYQETQYF
TRBV3-1,TRBJ2-7,TRBD2,-,TGTGCCAGCAGCCCGATCGGGGGGACTAGCGGTGTTCAGTACTTC,CASSPIGGTSGVQYF
TRBV6-2/TRBV6-3,TRBJ2-1,TRBD2,-,TGTGCCAGCACCGGGACTAGCGGGGCGAATGAGCAGTTCTTC,CASTGTSGANEQFF
TRBV20-1,TRBJ2-7,TRBD2,-,TGCAGTGCTAGAGAAGGGACTAGCGGGGGGACAACCTACAATGAGCAGTACTTC,CSAREGTSGGTTYNEQYF
TRBV5-6,TRBJ2-1,-,-,TGTGCCAGCAGCTTGGGTCGGGGGTGGCAGGGGGTGCACAATGAGCAGTTCTTC,CASSLGRGWQGVHNEQFF
TRBV13,TRBJ2-4,-,few,TGTGCCAGCAGCCCCGGGAGTCTGGGTGAGCAGTACTTC,CASSPGSLGEQYF
TRBV6-6,TRBJ2-5,-,-,TGTGCCAGCAGTAAATCCGGGACTTACCAAGAGACCCAGTACTTC,CASSKSGTYQETQYF
TRBV3-1,TRBJ1-2,-,few,TGTGCCAGCGTGTCCGGGGGCTATGGCTACACCTTC,CASVSGGYGYTF
TRBV24-1,TRBJ2-3,TRBD1,-,TGTGCCACCAGCGGCACCGGGACAGGGGGCTGGGGTACGCAGTATTTT,CATSGTGTGGWGTQYF